The 23 T cell receptor beta chains below all came from one sample that was sequenced in a study of blood T cell repertoires in COVID-19. Here immunoSEQ multiplex PCR was the method, and the copy in TCRdb shows in-frame clones only, minus some. The repertoire holds over 90,000 clones, around 87% seen once, with nearly 20% in the top ten. The sequenced material came from peripheral blood. These receptors came from a human donor in a cohort sampled during active COVID-19.

This clone was observed once. The V gene is TRBV6-6, the J gene TRBJ2-3; D unclear. V lost 3 bases and J 0 bases, leaving 4 bases between the germline ends. This CDR3 comprises 13 residues. Germline assignment: CDR1 MNHNY and CDR2 SVGAGI (reference sequence). The CDR3 sequence: CASSYPSTDTQYF. DNA for the CDR3: TGTGCCAGCAGTTATCCTAGCACAGATACGCAGTATTTT.

CDR3 DNA sequence: TGTGCCAGCAGCCAAAACAGGGCAAGTGGCTACACCTTC. It translates to CASSQNRASGYTF. The chain couples TRBV6-2 or TRBV6-3 to TRBJ1-2; weak D call: TRBD1 (6 bases). Trimming stripped 6 bases from V and 7 bases from J, with 15 bases between. From germline, CDR1 is MNHEY and CDR2 SVGEGT. The CDR3 is 13 residues long.

The CDR3 nucleotides are TGTGCCAGCAACTGGGGACACGAAAGGGGGTCTGATGAAAAACTGTTTTTT. Protein sequence: CASNWGHERGSDEKLFF. The chain couples TRBV5-6 to TRBJ1-4; a weak D match, TRBD1 (6 bases). There are 17 residues in the CDR3. The V gene's germline CDR1 is SGHDT and CDR2 YYEEEE. V lost 6 bases and J lost 6, with 24 bases in between.

The chain combines TRBV2 with TRBJ1-2, with TRBD1 matching over 8 bases. Looked up from germline, CDR1 is SNHLY and CDR2 is FYNNEI. Trimming removed 7 bases from V and 8 bases from J; junction bases left unmatched: 15. The CDR3 is 15 amino acids. The CDR3 protein is CASTLTGGEVEGYTF. DNA for the CDR3: TGTGCCAGCACTTTAACAGGGGGTGAGGTCGAGGGCTACACCTTC.

This chain connects TRBV19 to TRBJ1-1, with D perhaps matching TRBD1 (5 bases). The CDR3 loop spans 16 amino acids. Looked up from germline, CDR1 is LNHDA and CDR2 is SQIVND (reference sequence). Trimming took off 2 bases at V and 0 bases at J, with 13 bases between the two ends. The CDR3 nucleotides read TGTGCCAGTAGTATAATATTTGACAGTCTGAACACTGAAGCTTTCTTT. Translation gives CASSIIFDSLNTEAFF.

V usage is TRBV6-1 and J usage is TRBJ2-1, with 14 bases aligning to TRBD2. From germline, CDR1 is MNHNS and CDR2 SASEGT. J gave up 5 bases and V 3 bases, and 6 bases lay outside the gene matches. The CDR3 totals 17 residues. The CDR3 loop is CASSDNRGLAGDNEQFF. CDR3 sequence (DNA): TGTGCCAGCAGTGACAACAGGGGACTAGCGGGGGACAATGAGCAGTTCTTC.

This clone was detected once. This chain connects TRBV3-1 (or the pseudogene TRBV3-2) to TRBJ1-4; perhaps TRBD1 as D (6 bases). V was pared by 5 bases and J by 10 bases, with 8 bases between. In germline, CDR1 is LGHDT, CDR2 YNNKEL (reference sequence). The CDR3 contains 11 residues. CDR3 nucleotides: TGTGCCAGCAGCGAACAGGGAAAACTGTTTTTT. It specifies CASSEQGKLFF.

Details on this clone: One junction end disagrees with the germline gene, perhaps due to a read error. This chain connects TRBV3-1 (or the pseudogene TRBV3-2) to TRBJ2-7; 13 nucleotides agree with TRBD2. Germline V gene data show CDR1 as LGHDT and CDR2 as YNNKEL (reference sequence). The CDR3 is made up of 15 amino acids. CDR3 loop: CASRQGLAGVGEQYF. The CDR3 DNA follows: TGTGCCAGCAGACAAGGACTAGCGGGAGTGGGGGAGCAGTACTTC.

This clone appeared a single time. The genes are TRBV7-3 and TRBJ2-5; 11 positions agree with TRBD2. Germline assignment: CDR1 SGHTA and CDR2 FQGTGA. The CDR3 runs to 15 residues. V was pared by 3 bases and J by 5 bases, with 5 bases of the junction left unmatched. CDR3 bases: TGTGCCAGCAGCTTCTCGTCTAGCGGGAGGGAGACCCAGTACTTC. This gives the protein CASSFSSSGRETQYF.

The count of this clone is one. Here the CDR3 DNA reads TGTGCCAGCAGCCAAGCAGACAGGGGCAACACCGGGGAGCTGTTTTTT. It codes for CASSQADRGNTGELFF. V and J are TRBV3-1 (or the pseudogene TRBV3-2) and TRBJ2-2; 8 bases are shared with TRBD1. Germline CDR1 reads LGHDT; CDR2 reads YNNKEL (reference sequence). This CDR3 is built from 16 residues. The V gene end was trimmed by 1 base and the J gene end by 2 bases; junction bases not matched to a gene: 3.

J is TRBJ2-3 and V is TRBV12-3 or TRBV12-4; D ambiguous. The CDR3 is 13 residues long. The V and J ends lost 7 bases and 4 bases respectively, with 12 bases between them. The CDR3 loop is CASTPKQSDTQYF. The CDR3 region has the DNA TGTGCCAGCACCCCAAAACAGTCAGATACGCAGTATTTT.

This chain links TRBV6-2 or TRBV6-3 with TRBJ1-6; 8 nucleotides match TRBD1. J lost 7 bases, V lost 5 bases, and 10 bases had no gene match. This CDR3 is built from 16 residues. Germline V gives CDR1 MNHEY, CDR2 SVGEGT. The CDR3 region has the DNA TGTGCCAGCAGTACCCCGAGGACAGGGAAGAATTCACCCCTCCACTTT. Its translation: CASSTPRTGKNSPLHF.

The count of this clone is one. The genes are TRBV27 and TRBJ1-3; no clear D gene. This CDR3 spans 14 amino acids. V was cut by 5 bases and J by 3 bases, with 11 bases left in between. Germline V gene data show CDR1 as MNHEY and CDR2 as SMNVEV (reference sequence). The CDR3 nucleotides are TGTGCCAGCAGTACCGACCGGGGTGGAAACACCATATATTTT. Protein product: CASSTDRGGNTIYF.

The V gene is TRBV19, the J gene TRBJ2-7; D is perhaps TRBD1 (6 bases). This CDR3 comprises 12 residues. CDR1 is LNHDA and CDR2 is SQIVND in the germline V gene (reference sequence). V shed 10 bases and J shed 3 bases, with 13 bases lying between them. The CDR3 DNA reads TGTGCCACCACGGACAGTATCTACGAGCAGTACTTC. Translating it yields CATTDSIYEQYF.

In its sample, this clone was seen once. The V gene is TRBV29-1, the J gene TRBJ1-2, with 7 bases fitting TRBD1. The V and J ends lost 4 bases and 8 bases, in that order; junction bases with no gene match: 7. The length of the CDR3 is 12 residues. Germline assignment: CDR1 SQVTM and CDR2 ANQGSEA. CDR3 sequence: CSVGEKGAGYTF. Written as DNA, the CDR3 is TGCAGCGTTGGCGAGAAGGGGGCCGGCTACACCTTC.

This chain uses TRBV5-1 with TRBJ2-2; 10 bases agree with TRBD2. The V gene end was trimmed by 0 bases and the J gene end by 4 bases; junction bases not matched to a gene: 6. The CDR3 length is 17 residues. Germline-derived CDR1 and CDR2 are SGHRS and YFSETQ. The CDR3 reads CASSLVTSGISTGELFF. CDR3 nucleotide sequence: TGCGCCAGCAGCTTGGTAACTAGCGGGATTTCCACCGGGGAGCTGTTTTTT.

This sequence joins TRBV27 and TRBJ2-5; possible D gene TRBD2, 5 bases. The germline CDR1 and CDR2 sequences are MNHEY and SMNVEV (reference sequence). Trimming shortened V by 4 bases and J by 5 bases, and 8 bases separated the two germline ends. The CDR3 runs 12 residues. CDR3 in amino acids: CASSSGMETQYF. The CDR3 DNA is TGTGCCAGCAGTTCGGGAATGGAGACCCAGTACTTC.

As concerns this clone: Other DNA sequences from this sample encode an identical CDR3 as well. This chain joins TRBV12-3 or TRBV12-4 and TRBJ2-5; D gene uncertain. The CDR3 totals 13 residues. The germline V and J ends were trimmed by 5 bases and 2 bases, with 9 bases remaining between them. This chain's CDR3 is CASSLGLQETQYF. CDR3 bases: TGTGCCAGCAGTCTAGGGCTTCAAGAGACCCAGTACTTC.

The chain recombines TRBV29-1 with TRBJ1-5, with D hard to call. Germline V gene lookup returns CDR1 SQVTM and CDR2 ANQGSEA. CDR3 length: 13 amino acids. Trimming left V 3 bases short and J 1 base short, with 7 bases between. CDR3 protein: CSVDEGSNQPQHF. Here the CDR3 DNA reads TGCAGCGTTGATGAGGGAAGCAATCAGCCCCAGCATTTT. Full variable domain (remainder filled in from reference TRBV29-1 and TRBJ1-5): SAVISQKPSRDICQRGTSLTIQCQVDSQVTMMFWYRQQPGQSLTLIATANQGSEATYESGFVIDKFPISRPNLTFSTLTVSNMSPEDSSIYLCSVDEGSNQPQHFGDGTRLSIL.

The rearrangement uses TRBV7-9 and TRBJ2-1; D is possibly TRBD1 (5 bases). The CDR3 covers 14 residues. Trimming took 3 bases from V and 9 from J, leaving 15 bases between them. Germline V gives CDR1 SEHNR, CDR2 FQNEAQ (reference sequence). In DNA, the CDR3 is TGTGCCAGCAGCTTGGATAGCAGGGTGGGTGAGCAGTTCTTC. Protein product: CASSLDSRVGEQFF.

The gene calls are TRBV5-6 and TRBJ2-7; TRBD2 matches 7 bases. In germline, CDR1 is SGHDT, CDR2 YYEEEE. The CDR3 has 14 amino acids. After removal of 0 bases from V and 0 bases from J, the junction contained 0 bases not matched to a gene. In DNA form, the CDR3 reads TGTGCCAGCAGCTTGGGGACTAGCTCCTACGAGCAGTACTTC. Its protein is CASSLGTSSYEQYF. The variable domain in full, with the rest retrieved from reference TRBV5-6 and TRBJ2-7, is DAGVTQSPTHLIKTRGQQVTLRCSPKSGHDTVSWYQQALGQGPQFIFQYYEEEERQRGNFPDRFSGHQFPNYSSELNVNALLLGDSALYLCASSLGTSSYEQYFGPGTRLTVT.

This sequence joins TRBV6-6 and TRBJ2-7; possibly TRBD2 for D (6 bases). Trimming pared 8 bases from V and 3 bases from J, leaving 20 bases between. CDR1 and CDR2 (germline): MNHNY, SVGAGI (reference sequence). The CDR3 spans 15 residues. The CDR3 DNA is TGTGCCAGCCGAGGGCTTCAGACTAGAAACTACGAGCAGTACTTC. It yields the protein CASRGLQTRNYEQYF.

This chain joins TRBV12-5 and TRBJ2-7; unclear D gene. CDR3 length: 13 residues. V gave up 6 bases and J gave up 4 bases, with 13 bases separating them. The germline V gene has CDR1 LGHNT and CDR2 FRNRAP. The CDR3 nucleotides are TGTGCTAGTGGCCCCGCCACAGTATACGAGCAGTACTTC. Translated, it gives CASGPATVYEQYF.